This entry describes one T cell receptor (beta chain). The data were obtained in a study of blood T cell repertoires in COVID-19. V gave up 0 bases and J gave up 7 bases, with 19 bases separating them. There are 16 residues in the CDR3. Per germline, CDR1 MNHNS and CDR2 SASEGT. The cohort comprised adults aged about 18 to 90 years residing in approximately 25 US areas. Donors in Cohort 3 who had recovered were those with two negative PCRs, healthcare professional clearance, or resolution of their symptoms. Only in-frame clones appear in the TCRdb table, and some are missing; sequencing was by immunoSEQ multiplex PCR. The repertoire includes about 350,000 clones, about 88% of them detected once, and approximately 0.99% sits in the top ten.

This chain uses TRBV6-1 with TRBJ2-7; possibly TRBD2 for D (5 bases). The sequence derives from a woman aged 30 to 39 who had recovered from COVID-19. Sequencing was performed on PBMCs or T cells enriched from blood (not recorded which). The CDR3 is CASSEALPAFPGEQYF. In DNA, the CDR3 is TGTGCCAGCAGTGAAGCGCTTCCGGCTTTCCCGGGGGAGCAGTACTTC.